The entry that follows covers one T cell receptor (beta chain) sequence. Its antigen remains unknown. J gave up 2 bases and V 4 bases, and 5 bases lay outside the gene matches. This CDR3 contains 15 residues. Per the germline V gene, CDR1 is MDHEN and CDR2 is SYDVKM. The sample comes from a study of PD-1 blockade in classical Hodgkin lymphoma. Study at large: Patients in the cohort were put on intravenous nivolumab, 3 mg/kg every 2 weeks. Overall study findings and caveats: Those patients who began receiving nivolumab less than 1 year after ASCT had lower diversity, and they were excluded. It was among complete responders that baseline diversity resembled that of newly diagnosed patients.

Measured with immunoSEQ multiplex PCR; TCRdb has only the in-frame clones, and not every one. The top ten hold about 2.7% of the sample, which has more than 40,000 clones, about two thirds seen once. Time point: cycle 4 day 1 (C4D1), after less than 7 weeks of nivolumab. Each patient experienced a relapse that followed autologous stem cell transplantation, and brentuximab vedotin exposure varied. The source of this sequence is a human donor with classical Hodgkin lymphoma. This sequence joins TRBV28 and TRBJ2-5, with 9 bases matching TRBD2. The sample consisted of peripheral blood mononuclear cells (PBMCs), taken before the fourth cycle of nivolumab. The CDR3 loop is CASSSRLADQETQYF. The DNA of the CDR3 is TGTGCCAGCAGTTCAAGACTAGCGGATCAAGAGACCCAGTACTTC. Full variable domain (outside the CDR3, taken from reference TRBV28 and TRBJ2-5): DVKVTQSSRYLVKRTGEKVFLECVQDMDHENMFWYRQDPGLGLRLIYFSYDVKMKEKGDIPEGYSVSREKKERFSLILESASTNQTSMYLCASSSRLADQETQYFGPGTRLLVL.